This T cell receptor (beta chain) was identified in a study of blood T cell repertoires in COVID-19. For recovered donors of Cohort 3, there were two negative PCRs, clearance, or symptom resolution. Germline loops: CDR1 MDHEN, CDR2 SYDVKM. The length of the CDR3 is 14 residues. V lost 2 bases to trimming and J lost 1 base, with 5 bases between them. Using immunoSEQ multiplex PCR, the repertoire was profiled, and TCRdb retains in-frame clones only, with some absent. The data contain fewer than 250,000 clones, 84% of them singletons. This rearrangement joins TRBV28 to TRBJ2-2; TRBD1 might be the D (5 bases). The receptor's source is a woman in her thirties or forties who had recovered from COVID-19. The sequenced sample consisted of PBMCs or T cells enriched from blood (not recorded which). The CDR3 sequence: CASSLRGNTGELFF. CDR3 DNA sequence: TGTGCCAGCAGTTTAAGGGGGAACACCGGGGAGCTGTTTTTT.